The 31 T cell receptor beta chains reported below all come from one sample, sequenced in a study of blood T cell repertoires in COVID-19. The table came from immunoSEQ multiplex PCR; TCRdb's copy has only in-frame clones and leaves some out. The sample has 150,000 or so clones; approximately 80% are singletons. What was sequenced was PBMCs or T cells enriched from blood (not recorded which). The receptors were sampled from an older woman who had recovered from COVID-19.

CDR3 nucleotides: TGTGCCAGCAGCGAGGGGACAGGGGACGACGAGCAGTACTTC. This sequence encodes CASSEGTGDDEQYF. The chain carries TRBV7-2 and TRBJ2-7; TRBD1 aligns across 10 bases. V shed 5 bases and J 5 bases; nucleotides not matched to a gene: 6. This CDR3 contains 14 residues. CDR1 and CDR2 (germline): SGHTA, FQGNSA.

This clone was seen only a few times. The chain combines TRBV5-4 with TRBJ2-5; 7 bases match TRBD2. CDR1 and CDR2 from the germline V gene are SGHNT and YYREEE (reference sequence). The CDR3 spans 14 residues. V lost 4 bases and J lost 4; bases outside the gene matches: 7. CDR3 nucleotide sequence: TGTGCCAGCAGCCCCGGGGGGAGTGCAGAGACCCAGTACTTC. Its translation: CASSPGGSAETQYF.

The chain carries TRBV7-9 and TRBJ2-1, with a weak D call TRBD2 (7 bases). The germline V gene encodes CDR1 SEHNR and CDR2 FQNEAQ (reference sequence). The CDR3 runs to 16 residues. V was pared by 0 bases and J by 2 bases, with 11 bases between. CDR3 coding DNA: TGTGCCAGCAGCTTAGCGACGGGGGGCCCCTACAATGAGCAGTTCTTC. Protein product: CASSLATGGPYNEQFF.

This rearrangement joins TRBV9 to TRBJ2-5, with TRBD1 identical over 9 bases. From germline, CDR1 is SGDLS and CDR2 YYNGEE. The CDR3 has 15 amino acids. Losses at the gene ends were 5 bases for V and 0 bases for J; bases not matched to a gene: 5. The CDR3 DNA reads as TGTGCCAGCAGTGCAGGGACAGGGTACCAAGAGACCCAGTACTTC. Amino acid sequence: CASSAGTGYQETQYF.

The chain employs TRBV19 and TRBJ2-2; a possible D gene is TRBD1 (5 bases). Germline CDR1 and CDR2: LNHDA and SQIVND (reference sequence). CDR3 size: 15 residues. Between the trimmed V and J ends, which lost 5 bases and 4 bases, there was a span of 14 bases. The chain's CDR3 is CASSSSGLSTGELFF. CDR3 coding DNA: TGTGCCAGTAGTTCCTCAGGGTTAAGCACCGGGGAGCTGTTTTTT.

The genes are TRBV19 and TRBJ2-1; D may be TRBD1 (7 bases). From germline, CDR1 is LNHDA and CDR2 SQIVND (reference sequence). V gave up 6 bases and J gave up 8 bases, with 32 bases separating them. CDR3 length equals 19 residues. The CDR3 reads CASRSRGATIKNKHDEQFF. For the CDR3, the DNA is TGTGCCAGTAGGAGCAGGGGGGCCACTATAAAGAACAAACACGATGAGCAGTTCTTC.

This clone appeared once. V and J are TRBV5-4 and TRBJ1-1; TRBD1 is a possible D gene (5 bases). Trimming cost V 4 bases and J 10 bases, with 20 bases left between them. The CDR3 has 14 residues. In germline, CDR1 is SGHNT, CDR2 YYREEE (reference sequence). The CDR3 reads CASSPQIPGISAFF. As DNA, the CDR3 is TGTGCCAGCAGCCCCCAGATTCCAGGGATTTCAGCTTTCTTT.

This chain joins TRBV30 and TRBJ1-5; unclear D gene. Trimming shortened V by 1 base and J by 0 bases, and 10 bases separated the two germline ends. This CDR3 has 15 amino acids. Germline assignment: CDR1 GTSNPN and CDR2 SVGIG (reference sequence). The CDR3 loop reads CAWSGGIYSNQPQHF. The CDR3 nucleotides are TGTGCCTGGAGTGGCGGGATTTATAGCAATCAGCCCCAGCATTTT.

The J gene is TRBJ2-2, the V gene TRBV19, with 11 positions matching TRBD2. The length of the CDR3 is 15 residues. The trim removed 10 bases at V and 3 bases at J, leaving 7 bases unmatched. CDR1 LNHDA and CDR2 SQIVND come from the germline V gene (reference sequence). CDR3 in DNA: TGTGCCACCAGTAGCGGGGGGGCACACACCGGGGAGCTGTTTTTT. It encodes CATSSGGAHTGELFF.

V and J are TRBV6-1 and TRBJ1-2; D may be TRBD1 (5 bases). Trimming left V 2 bases short and J 4 bases short, with 17 bases between. Germline values: CDR1 MNHNS, CDR2 SASEGT. This CDR3 region has 16 residues. The CDR3 DNA reads TGTGCCAGCAGTGAATCAGGGTTTGGGACTAGCTATGGCTACACCTTC. Translation: CASSESGFGTSYGYTF.

The V call is TRBV30, the J call TRBJ1-1, with a tentative D call TRBD1 (6 bases). The V end lost 1 base, the J end lost 5 bases, and 17 bases lay between the germline ends. Germline V gene lookup returns CDR1 GTSNPN and CDR2 SVGIG (reference sequence). CDR3 length: 15 amino acids. The CDR3 DNA is TGTGCCTGGAGTGCCCAGCCTGGGAGGGGGACTGAAGCTTTCTTT. It specifies CAWSAQPGRGTEAFF. The full variable domain, completed using reference TRBV30 and TRBJ1-1, is SQTIHQWPATLVQPVGSPLSLECTVEGTSNPNLYWYRQAAGRGLQLLFYSVGIGQISSEVPQNLSASRPQDRQFILSSKKLLLSDSGFYLCAWSAQPGRGTEAFFGQGTRLTVV.

V gene TRBV10-1 combines with J gene TRBJ1-1; tentative D call: TRBD1 (6 bases). The CDR3 runs 11 residues. The germline V gene has CDR1 WNHNN and CDR2 SYGVQD (reference sequence). Trimming cost V 6 bases and J 11 bases, with 13 bases left between them. CDR3 nucleotides: TGCGCCAGCAGCGACGGTCAGGGGGCTTTCTTT. Protein: CASSDGQGAFF.

This sequence joins TRBV14 and TRBJ1-2; unclear D gene. Germline lookup yields CDR1 SGHDN and CDR2 FVKESK. The CDR3 length is 13 residues. V lost 0 bases to trimming and J lost 6 bases, with 8 bases between them. The CDR3 spells CASSQDLSDGYTF. CDR3 nucleotides: TGTGCCAGCAGCCAAGATTTAAGCGATGGCTACACCTTC.

The rearrangement joins TRBV7-2 to TRBJ1-4, with D maybe TRBD1 (5 bases). V lost 6 bases and J 7 bases, leaving 15 bases between the germline ends. CDR1 is SGHTA, CDR2 FQGNSA, per germline. The CDR3 runs to 14 residues. The CDR3 DNA follows: TGTGCCAGCAGGTCCTCGGGGGGGAGTGAAAAACTGTTTTTT. Protein sequence: CASRSSGGSEKLFF.

This clone was seen a single time. The V call is TRBV18, the J call TRBJ1-4; D is unresolved. Germline V gives CDR1 KGHSH, CDR2 LQKENI. Trimming stripped 3 bases from V and 4 bases from J, with 6 bases between. The CDR3 is 13 amino acids. For the CDR3, the DNA is TGTGCCAGCTCACCTTCGAGTAATGAAAAACTGTTTTTT. It specifies CASSPSSNEKLFF.

The chain joins TRBV2 to TRBJ1-3; D gene ambiguous. V was trimmed by 7 bases and J by 0 bases, leaving 13 bases between them. The CDR3 contains 15 residues. CDR1 SNHLY and CDR2 FYNNEI come from the germline V gene. The CDR3 coding sequence is TGTGCCAGCATAAAAGCGAAGAGCTCTGGAAACACCATATATTTT. It specifies CASIKAKSSGNTIYF.

This clone was picked up a small number of times. The chain joins TRBV30 to TRBJ2-7; 7 nucleotides align to TRBD1. This CDR3 contains 11 residues. V shed 5 bases, J shed 7 bases, and the junction held 5 bases outside the gene matches. Germline V gene data show CDR1 as GTSNPN and CDR2 as SVGIG (reference sequence). Here the CDR3 DNA reads TGTGCCTGGGGACAGGCTATGGAGCAGTACTTC. It codes for CAWGQAMEQYF.

In this sample, this clone turned up a few times. The genes are TRBV3-1 (or the pseudogene TRBV3-2) and TRBJ2-1; D perhaps matches TRBD2 (5 bases). The germline V gene has CDR1 LGHDT and CDR2 YNNKEL (reference sequence). Trimming left V 1 base short and J 9 bases short, with 10 bases between. This CDR3 is 13 amino acids long. This CDR3 reads CASSQVTRAEQFF. The CDR3 nucleotides are TGTGCCAGCAGCCAAGTTACTAGGGCTGAGCAGTTCTTC.

In its sample, this clone was seen a few times. The rearrangement joins TRBV6-6 to TRBJ1-1; 7 bases align to TRBD1. Germline V lookup: CDR1 MNHNY, CDR2 SVGAGI (reference sequence). CDR3 size: 17 residues. V trimming: 5 bases; J trimming: 4 bases; junction bases outside the gene matches: 16. The CDR3 DNA follows: TGTGCCAGCAGTCGTAAGGGACAGAAGTACTACAGCACTGAAGCTTTCTTT. Translated, it gives CASSRKGQKYYSTEAFF.

The chain employs TRBV19 and TRBJ2-1, with 10 bases identical to TRBD2. This CDR3 region has 15 residues. Germline lookup yields CDR1 LNHDA and CDR2 SQIVND (reference sequence). Losses at the gene ends were 6 bases for V and 7 bases for J; bases not matched to a gene: 9. CDR3 in DNA: TGTGCCAGTAGCCTTCTAGCGGGAGTCAGTAATGAGCAGTTCTTC. This encodes CASSLLAGVSNEQFF.

This clone was detected once. The chain combines TRBV25-1 with TRBJ2-7; TRBD1 agrees at 9 bases. Losses at the gene ends were 8 bases for V and 4 bases for J; bases not matched to a gene: 9. This CDR3 has 14 residues. The germline gives CDR1 MGHDK, CDR2 SYGVNS. The CDR3 bases are TGTGCCAGCGTCCCGGGACAGGGAAGATACGAGCAGTACTTC. Protein: CASVPGQGRYEQYF.

The V call is TRBV23-1, the J call TRBJ2-2, with 8 bases that match TRBD1. TRBV23-1 belongs to the ORF category, with a function that is uncertain. After removal of 0 bases from V and 11 bases from J, the junction contained 11 bases not matched to a gene. This CDR3 has 16 amino acids. Here the CDR3 DNA reads TGCGCCAGCAGTCAATCGATAACAGGGGGAAAAGGAGAGCTGTTTTTT. The encoded protein is CASSQSITGGKGELFF.

The J gene is TRBJ2-7, the V gene TRBV7-2; the D gene is possibly TRBD1 (7 bases). The ends were cut back, 3 bases at V and 0 bases at J, with 12 bases in the middle. CDR3 length: 15 amino acids. Germline V CDR1 and CDR2: SGHTA, FQGNSA. The CDR3 DNA follows: TGTGCCAGCAGCTTCGGAGGGGACAGCTCCTACGAGCAGTACTTC. Translating gives CASSFGGDSSYEQYF.

There are a few counts of this clone. The chain employs TRBV2 and TRBJ2-5; D is unresolved. Germline CDR1 is SNHLY and CDR2 is FYNNEI. This CDR3 region has 13 residues. V was pared by 6 bases and J by 4 bases, with 12 bases between. The CDR3 here is CASRRIARETQYF. The CDR3 coding sequence is TGTGCCAGCAGGAGGATAGCACGAGAGACCCAGTACTTC.

V and J are TRBV5-1 and TRBJ1-6; D gene unclear. The germline V gene encodes CDR1 SGHRS and CDR2 YFSETQ. This CDR3 is built from 13 residues. With 3 bases removed from V and 5 bases from J, the gap between germline ends came to 6 bases. The CDR3 loop is CASSSEDNSPLHF. For the CDR3, the DNA is TGCGCCAGCAGCTCTGAGGATAATTCACCCCTCCACTTT.

The rearrangement uses TRBV3-1 (or the pseudogene TRBV3-2) and TRBJ2-7, with TRBD1 identical over 11 bases. This CDR3 comprises 16 residues. CDR1 and CDR2 from the germline V gene are LGHDT and YNNKEL (reference sequence). The V gene end was trimmed by 4 bases and the J gene end by 3 bases; junction bases not matched to a gene: 8. CDR3 nucleotides: TGTGCCAGCAGCCTCCTCGGGGGGACAGGGGGCTACGAGCAGTACTTC. Translated, it gives CASSLLGGTGGYEQYF.

Only a few counts were recorded for this clone. In DNA, the CDR3 is TGTGCCAGCAGCGTGGCCGGGACTAGAGGCACAGATACGCAGTATTTT. Translated: CASSVAGTRGTDTQYF. V usage is TRBV9 and J usage is TRBJ2-3; 8 bases agree with TRBD2. The length of the CDR3 is 16 residues. Germline lookup yields CDR1 SGDLS and CDR2 YYNGEE. Losses at the gene ends were 2 bases for V and 1 base for J; bases not matched to a gene: 6.

The chain is built from TRBV7-2 and TRBJ2-3; TRBD2 might be the D (6 bases). Trimming removed 3 bases from V and 0 bases from J, with 10 bases in between. Germline-derived CDR1 and CDR2 are SGHTA and FQGNSA. This CDR3 spans 15 amino acids. For the CDR3, the DNA is TGTGCCAGCAGCTTTCGCGGGGCTAGCACAGATACGCAGTATTTT. Translation gives CASSFRGASTDTQYF.

The gene calls are TRBV5-4 and TRBJ2-3, with TRBD2 matching over 11 bases. CDR3 length equals 14 residues. V lost 5 bases, J lost 5 bases, and 4 bases stayed unmatched. From germline, CDR1 is SGHNT and CDR2 YYREEE (reference sequence). The CDR3 loop reads CASSWTSGRDTQYF. In DNA, the CDR3 is TGTGCCAGCAGTTGGACTAGCGGGCGAGATACGCAGTATTTT.

This chain links TRBV27 with TRBJ1-4; D is uncertain. This CDR3 is 14 amino acids long. Germline V gene lookup returns CDR1 MNHEY and CDR2 SMNVEV (reference sequence). Trimming pared 6 bases from V and 5 bases from J, leaving 13 bases between. The CDR3 loop reads CASSPLVYNEKLFF. CDR3 sequence (DNA): TGTGCCAGCAGCCCGTTAGTATACAATGAAAAACTGTTTTTT.

J is TRBJ1-1 and V is TRBV10-2; D call uncertain. The CDR3 extends over 13 amino acids. V lost 3 bases and J 0 bases, leaving 5 bases between the germline ends. Per the germline V gene, CDR1 is WSHSY and CDR2 is SAAADI. The DNA of the CDR3 is TGCGCCAGCAGTGAACAGTTGAACACTGAAGCTTTCTTT. This translates into CASSEQLNTEAFF.